Presented here are 26 T cell receptor beta chains from one specimen sequenced in a study of identical twins. TCRdb re-called the 5' RACE reads through MiXCR, storing one row per CDR3 protein. The sample lists about 530,000 distinct CDR3 sequences; about 20% were seen once. This sample was shared with a second study, whose subject was yellow fever vaccine responses in identical twins.

Input material: CD4+ T cells sorted from blood. These receptors all come from a woman under 30 in good health.

V gene TRBV12-3 or TRBV12-4 combines with J gene TRBJ2-7; D remains unclear. This CDR3 has 15 residues. V gave up 5 bases and J gave up 7 bases, with 21 bases separating them. The chain's CDR3 is CASSKTTHVLGEQYF. CDR3 DNA sequence: TGTGCCAGCAGTAAAACGACACATGTCCTGGGGGAGCAGTACTTC.

This clonotype was counted only a few times. V is TRBV7-8 and J is TRBJ1-5; D unclear. The germline V gene encodes CDR1 SGHVS and CDR2 FQNEAQ. This CDR3 contains 16 residues. The V end lost 3 bases, the J end lost 4 bases, and 16 bases lay between the germline ends. CDR3: CASSLGGRGLNQPQHF. CDR3 nucleotide sequence: TGTGCCAGCAGCTTGGGAGGAAGAGGGTTAAATCAGCCCCAGCATTTT.

This clonotype has just a few counts. This chain uses TRBV18 with TRBJ2-5; 14 bases align to TRBD2. J lost 3 bases, V lost 3 bases, and 0 bases had no gene match. The CDR3 consists of 15 residues. Germline loops: CDR1 KGHSH, CDR2 LQKENI. The CDR3 spells CASSPTSGGEETQYF. CDR3 DNA: TGTGCCAGCTCACCGACTAGCGGGGGGGAAGAGACCCAGTACTTC.

This chain connects TRBV5-5 to TRBJ2-5, with 9 bases aligning to TRBD2. The CDR3 sequence is 16 residues long. Germline assignment: CDR1 SGHKS and CDR2 YYEKEE (reference sequence). J was trimmed by 2 bases and V by 0 bases; bases with no gene match: 5. CDR3 residues: CASSLGPLAGQETQYF. The CDR3 DNA follows: TGTGCCAGCAGCTTGGGGCCCCTAGCGGGACAAGAGACCCAGTACTTC.

A few counts support this clonotype. The chain uses TRBV15 and TRBJ1-1; D unresolved. The CDR3 is made up of 15 amino acids. Trimming stripped 3 bases from V and 0 bases from J, with 11 bases between. Germline lookup yields CDR1 LNHNV and CDR2 YYDKDF (reference sequence). CDR3 sequence (DNA): TGTGCCACCAGCAGGCATACTTCCGTGAACACTGAAGCTTTCTTT. It specifies CATSRHTSVNTEAFF. The full variable domain, completed using reference TRBV15 and TRBJ1-1, is DAMVIQNPRYQVTQFGKPVTLSCSQTLNHNVMYWYQQKSSQAPKLLFHYYDKDFNNEADTPDNFQSRRPNTSFCFLDIRSPGLGDTAMYLCATSRHTSVNTEAFFGQGTRLTVV.

In its sample, this clonotype was seen a few times. This chain uses TRBV6-4 with TRBJ2-1; 7 bases map to TRBD2. Germline V gene data show CDR1 as MRHNA and CDR2 as SNTAGT. The CDR3 is made up of 14 amino acids. J gave up 5 bases and V 3 bases, and 4 bases lay outside the gene matches. In DNA form, the CDR3 reads TGTGCCAGCAGTGATTCTGGACTAGACAATGAGCAGTTCTTC. Encoded protein: CASSDSGLDNEQFF.

V is TRBV2 and J is TRBJ2-7; D gene unclear. The CDR3 sequence is 12 residues long. V was cut by 4 bases and J by 2 bases, with 6 bases left in between. Per the germline V gene, CDR1 is SNHLY and CDR2 is FYNNEI. CDR3 coding DNA: TGTGCCAGCAGTGTAACGGCCTACGAGCAGTACGTC. Translation gives CASSVTAYEQYV.

This clonotype was found a few times. The rearrangement links TRBV2 to TRBJ1-4; D call uncertain. The CDR3 contains 15 residues. From germline, CDR1 is SNHLY and CDR2 FYNNEI. V was cut by 4 bases and J by 8 bases, with 17 bases left in between. In nucleotides, the CDR3 is TGTGCCAGCAGTGTGAGGTCCGGAACCGGCGAAAAACTGTTTTTT. Protein: CASSVRSGTGEKLFF. Looking up the rest from reference TRBV2 and TRBJ1-4 gives the full variable domain: EPEVTQTPSHQVTQMGQEVILRCVPISNHLYFYWYRQILGQKVEFLVSFYNNEISEKSEIFDDQFSVERPDGSNFTLKIRSTKLEDSAMYFCASSVRSGTGEKLFFGSGTQLSVL.

The chain carries TRBV14 and TRBJ2-5; possible D gene TRBD2, 6 bases. Between the trimmed V and J ends, which lost 5 bases and 5 bases, there was a span of 15 bases. The CDR3 runs 14 residues. Germline values: CDR1 SGHDN, CDR2 FVKESK. The CDR3 loop reads CASSNGLPSETQYF. The CDR3 DNA sequence: TGTGCCAGCAGCAACGGACTACCCTCGGAGACCCAGTACTTC. Using reference TRBV14 and TRBJ2-5 for the parts outside the CDR3, the full variable domain is EAGVTQFPSHSVIEKGQTVTLRCDPISGHDNLYWYRRVMGKEIKFLLHFVKESKQDESGMPNNRFLAERTGGTYSTLKVQPAELEDSGVYFCASSNGLPSETQYFGPGTRLLVL.

The rearrangement links TRBV12-3 or TRBV12-4 to TRBJ1-4; 7 nucleotides match TRBD1. The CDR3 covers 14 residues. The V gene end was trimmed by 6 bases and the J gene end by 4 bases; junction bases not matched to a gene: 5. As DNA, the CDR3 is TGTGCCAGCAGGCTGGGACAGATTAATGAAAAACTGTTTTTT. Translating it yields CASRLGQINEKLFF.

The V call is TRBV5-1, the J call TRBJ2-1, with TRBD2 identical over 10 bases. In germline, CDR1 is SGHRS, CDR2 YFSETQ. The CDR3 is made up of 17 amino acids. The J segment lost 5 bases and the V segment lost 0 bases, leaving 8 bases of the junction unmatched. CDR3 in DNA: TGCGCCAGCAGCTTGGCCTCAGCGGGAGGGGGGGACAATGAGCAGTTCTTC. This translates into CASSLASAGGGDNEQFF.

The rearrangement uses TRBV12-3 or TRBV12-4 and TRBJ1-1, with TRBD1 matching over 7 bases. The CDR3 covers 16 residues. Trimming at V came to 3 bases and at J to 1 base, leaving 8 bases not matched to a gene. The CDR3 DNA reads TGTGCCAGCAGTTTTGGCACGGGACAGCAGAACACTGAAGCTTTCTTT. Its translation: CASSFGTGQQNTEAFF.

This clonotype was seen only a few times. V gene TRBV5-1 combines with J gene TRBJ2-6; D is undetermined. The CDR3 contains 16 residues. V was cut by 0 bases and J by 0 bases, with 7 bases left in between. Germline CDR1 reads SGHRS; CDR2 reads YFSETQ. CDR3: CASSLGWISGANVLTF. The CDR3 DNA is TGCGCCAGCAGCTTGGGTTGGATCTCTGGGGCCAACGTCCTGACTTTC.

This clonotype was recorded a few times. This chain connects TRBV9 to TRBJ2-7, with D unresolved. The V end was cut by 4 bases, the J end by 10 bases, with 18 bases between. This CDR3 is built from 13 residues. CDR1 is SGDLS, CDR2 YYNGEE, per germline. The CDR3 sequence is CASSYSSSTGQYF. CDR3 coding DNA: TGTGCCAGCAGCTACTCCTCCTCTACCGGACAGTACTTC. Complete variable domain (other parts from reference TRBV9 and TRBJ2-7): DSGVTQTPKHLITATGQRVTLRCSPRSGDLSVYWYQQSLDQGLQFLIQYYNGEERAKGNILERFSAQQFPDLHSELNLSSLELGDSALYFCASSYSSSTGQYFGPGTRLTVT.

The J gene is TRBJ2-1, the V gene TRBV4-1; D not resolved. The V gene lost 0 bases and the J gene lost 10 bases, with 7 bases spanning the gap. The CDR3 is 12 residues long. In germline, CDR1 is MGHRA, CDR2 YSYEKL. CDR3 in amino acids: CASSQEYPEQFF. The CDR3 DNA is TGCGCCAGCAGCCAAGAATACCCGGAGCAGTTCTTC.

In this sample, this clonotype turned up a few times. V gene TRBV11-2 combines with J gene TRBJ1-2, with TRBD1 matching 8 bases. Germline V lookup: CDR1 SGHAT, CDR2 FQNNGV. The CDR3 contains 15 residues. Trimming cost V 4 bases and J 10 bases; bases outside gene matches: 14. CDR3 sequence reads: CASSSTRQGWMSYTF. Here the CDR3 DNA reads TGTGCCAGCAGCTCTACGAGACAGGGGTGGATGTCCTACACCTTC.

This rearrangement joins TRBV7-9 to TRBJ1-1; tentative D call: TRBD1 (5 bases). With 1 base removed from V and 0 bases from J, the gap between germline ends came to 12 bases. CDR3 size: 16 residues. Per the germline V gene, CDR1 is SEHNR and CDR2 is FQNEAQ (reference sequence). The CDR3 region is CASSLVGRDMNTEAFF. The CDR3 DNA sequence: TGTGCCAGCAGCTTAGTGGGCAGGGATATGAACACTGAAGCTTTCTTT.

This clonotype was seen a few times. The V gene is TRBV12-3 or TRBV12-4, the J gene TRBJ2-1; D call uncertain. V shed 5 bases and J shed 7 bases, with 9 bases lying between them. The CDR3 is 12 residues long. CDR3 protein: CASSDGLNEQFF. CDR3 bases: TGTGCCAGCAGTGACGGATTAAATGAGCAGTTCTTC.

This clonotype was recorded many times. The chain employs TRBV5-1 and TRBJ2-5; 12 nucleotides align to TRBD2. V dropped 2 bases and J dropped 2; count of bases not matched to a gene: 4. Germline V gene sequence: CDR1 SGHRS, CDR2 YFSETQ. This CDR3 has 16 amino acids. CDR3 loop: CASSFRTSGVQETQYF. Here the CDR3 DNA reads TGCGCCAGCAGCTTTCGGACTAGCGGGGTACAAGAGACCCAGTACTTC.

The chain uses TRBV5-1 and TRBJ2-5; 9 bases are shared with TRBD1. The J segment lost 4 bases and the V segment lost 3 bases, leaving 10 bases of the junction unmatched. This CDR3 is 16 amino acids long. Germline CDR1 SGHRS, CDR2 YFSETQ. The CDR3 nucleotides read TGCGCCAGCAGCTCGACAGGGGGGGATAGTCGAGAGACCCAGTACTTC. It is translated as CASSSTGGDSRETQYF.

This chain joins TRBV12-3 or TRBV12-4 and TRBJ2-2, with 8 bases that match TRBD2. This CDR3 is built from 15 residues. The V gene end was trimmed by 4 bases and the J gene end by 6 bases; junction bases not matched to a gene: 7. CDR3 residues: CASSSGTSPSGELFF. DNA of the CDR3: TGTGCCAGCAGTTCAGGGACTAGTCCGTCCGGGGAGCTGTTTTTT.

This chain links TRBV5-1 with TRBJ2-1; TRBD2 is a possible D gene (6 bases). V lost 0 bases, J lost 7 bases, and 14 bases lay in between. Per germline, CDR1 SGHRS and CDR2 YFSETQ. The CDR3 loop spans 15 amino acids. The CDR3 spells CASSLGWTNQNEQFF. CDR3 DNA sequence: TGCGCCAGCAGCTTGGGTTGGACTAACCAGAATGAGCAGTTCTTC.

A few counts support this clonotype. The rearrangement uses TRBV20-1 and TRBJ2-1; no clear D gene. The germline V gene has CDR1 DFQATT and CDR2 SNEGSKA (reference sequence). The ends were cut back, 4 bases at V and 4 bases at J, with 8 bases in the middle. The CDR3 covers 12 residues. Here the CDR3 DNA reads TGCAGTGCTATACACCGGTACAATGAGCAGTTCTTC. As protein: CSAIHRYNEQFF.

This clonotype has only a few counts. The chain recombines TRBV7-6 with TRBJ2-7; TRBD1 or TRBD2 may be the D gene (5 bases each). The CDR3 runs 13 residues. V shed 1 base and J shed 5 bases, with 9 bases lying between them. CDR1 is SGHVS and CDR2 is FNYEAQ in the germline V gene. The DNA for the CDR3 is TGTGCCAGCAGCTTAGGAAGAGGGGACGAGCAGTACGTC. Amino acids: CASSLGRGDEQYV.

This clonotype was recorded only once. The chain links TRBV15 to TRBJ2-3, with no clear D. The CDR3 length is 14 residues. The V end was cut by 0 bases, the J end by 8 bases, with 12 bases between. The V gene's germline CDR1 is LNHNV and CDR2 YYDKDF (reference sequence). Here the CDR3 DNA reads TGTGCCACCAGCAGAGATCTGAGTGAGGCTACGCAGTATTTT. It is translated as CATSRDLSEATQYF. The full variable domain, in which reference TRBV15 and TRBJ2-3 provide the parts outside the CDR3, is DAMVIQNPRYQVTQFGKPVTLSCSQTLNHNVMYWYQQKSSQAPKLLFHYYDKDFNNEADTPDNFQSRRPNTSFCFLDIRSPGLGDTAMYLCATSRDLSEATQYFGPGTRLTVL.

The chain has TRBV6-1 and TRBJ2-5, with TRBD1 matching over 7 bases. The V gene's germline CDR1 is MNHNS and CDR2 SASEGT. V was clipped by 6 bases and J by 4 bases; unmatched bases: 8. The CDR3 runs 14 residues. The CDR3 loop reads CASRPTGARETQYF. The CDR3, as DNA: TGTGCCAGCAGGCCAACAGGGGCTCGAGAGACCCAGTACTTC.